A single TCR beta chain is shown here with its context. CDR3 length: 15 amino acids. Germline V gives CDR1 WSHSY, CDR2 SAAADI. V shed 4 bases and J 6 bases; nucleotides not matched to a gene: 8. The data were taken from a study of blood T cell repertoires in COVID-19. Study as a whole: Collection of acute and convalescent COVID-19 samples took place in the United States, Italy and Spain. The cDNA or gDNA used as material had been derived from T cells, B-cell-depleted T cells, or PBMCs.

Generated by immunoSEQ multiplex PCR, the TCRdb table keeps only in-frame clones and is missing some. This table holds approximately 45,000 clones, around 87% found once. The J gene is TRBJ1-5, the V gene TRBV10-2; 8 bases are a match to TRBD1. The receptor's source is a man between 40 and 49 years old with COVID-19, enrolled during active disease. Sample: peripheral blood. CDR3 region: CASSVGQAPGQPQHF. CDR3 nucleotides: TGCGCCAGCAGTGTGGGACAGGCCCCGGGTCAGCCCCAGCATTTT.